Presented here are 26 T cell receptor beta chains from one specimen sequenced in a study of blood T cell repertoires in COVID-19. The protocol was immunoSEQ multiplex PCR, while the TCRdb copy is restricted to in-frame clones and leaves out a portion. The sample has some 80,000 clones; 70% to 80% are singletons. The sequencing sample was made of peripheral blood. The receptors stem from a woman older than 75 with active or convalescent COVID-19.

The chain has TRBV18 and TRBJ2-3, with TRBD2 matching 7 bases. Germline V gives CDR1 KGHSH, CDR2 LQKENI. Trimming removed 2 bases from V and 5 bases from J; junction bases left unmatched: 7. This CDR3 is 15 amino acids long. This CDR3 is CASSPNQAGEDTQYF. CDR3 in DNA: TGTGCCAGCTCACCAAACCAGGCGGGAGAAGATACGCAGTATTTT.

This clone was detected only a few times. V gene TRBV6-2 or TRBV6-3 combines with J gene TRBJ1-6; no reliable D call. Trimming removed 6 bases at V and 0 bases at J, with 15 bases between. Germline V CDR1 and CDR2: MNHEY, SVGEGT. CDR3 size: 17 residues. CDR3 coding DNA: TGTGCCAGCAGCCGGATCCTAGGGAGCTCCTATAATTCACCCCTCCACTTT. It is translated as CASSRILGSSYNSPLHF.

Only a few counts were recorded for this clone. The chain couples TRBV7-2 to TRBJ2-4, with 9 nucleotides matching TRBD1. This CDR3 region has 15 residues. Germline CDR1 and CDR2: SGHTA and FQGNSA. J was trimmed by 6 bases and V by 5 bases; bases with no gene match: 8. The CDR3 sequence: CASSEQQGAGNIQYF. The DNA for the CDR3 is TGTGCCAGCAGCGAACAACAGGGGGCAGGAAACATTCAGTACTTC.

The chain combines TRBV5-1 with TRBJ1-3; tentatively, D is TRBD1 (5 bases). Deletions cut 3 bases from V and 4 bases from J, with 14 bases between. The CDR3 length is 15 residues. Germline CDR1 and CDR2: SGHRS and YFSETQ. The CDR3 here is CASSSLGGEGNTIYF. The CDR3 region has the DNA TGCGCCAGCAGCTCCCTCGGGGGAGAAGGAAACACCATATATTTT.

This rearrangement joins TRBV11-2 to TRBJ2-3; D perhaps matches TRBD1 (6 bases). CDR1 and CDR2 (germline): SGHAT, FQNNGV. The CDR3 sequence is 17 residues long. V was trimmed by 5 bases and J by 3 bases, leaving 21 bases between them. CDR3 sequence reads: CASSLNGGLEMTDTQYF. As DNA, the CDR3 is TGTGCCAGCAGCCTTAATGGGGGCTTAGAGATGACAGATACGCAGTATTTT.

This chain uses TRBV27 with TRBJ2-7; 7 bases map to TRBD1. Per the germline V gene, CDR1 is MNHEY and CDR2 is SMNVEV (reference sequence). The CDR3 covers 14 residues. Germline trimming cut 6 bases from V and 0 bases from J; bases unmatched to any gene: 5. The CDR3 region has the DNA TGTGCCAGCAGGCCGGGACAGAGCTCCTACGAGCAGTACTTC. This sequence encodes CASRPGQSSYEQYF.

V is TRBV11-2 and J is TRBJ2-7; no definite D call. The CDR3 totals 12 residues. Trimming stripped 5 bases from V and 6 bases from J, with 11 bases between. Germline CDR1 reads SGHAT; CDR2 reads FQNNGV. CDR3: CASSQQRTEQYF. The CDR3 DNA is TGTGCCAGCAGCCAACAACGCACCGAGCAGTACTTC.

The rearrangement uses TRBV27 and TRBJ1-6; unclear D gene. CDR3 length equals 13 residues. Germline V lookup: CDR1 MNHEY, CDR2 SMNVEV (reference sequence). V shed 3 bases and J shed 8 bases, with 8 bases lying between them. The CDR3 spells CASSLYTDSPLHF. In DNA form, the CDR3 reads TGTGCCAGCAGTTTGTATACAGATTCACCCCTCCACTTT.

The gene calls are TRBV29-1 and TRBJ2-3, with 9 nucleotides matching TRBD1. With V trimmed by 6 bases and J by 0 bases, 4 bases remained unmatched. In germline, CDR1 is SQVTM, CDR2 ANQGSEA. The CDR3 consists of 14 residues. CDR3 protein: CSVTGQGSTDTQYF. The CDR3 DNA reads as TGCAGCGTGACCGGACAGGGGAGCACAGATACGCAGTATTTT.

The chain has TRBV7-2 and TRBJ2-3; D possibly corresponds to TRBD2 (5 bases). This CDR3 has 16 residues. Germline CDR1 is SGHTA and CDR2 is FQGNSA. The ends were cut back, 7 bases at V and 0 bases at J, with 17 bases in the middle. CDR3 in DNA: TGTGCCAGCACTTGGGAGAGTTACTACAGCACAGATACGCAGTATTTT. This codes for CASTWESYYSTDTQYF.

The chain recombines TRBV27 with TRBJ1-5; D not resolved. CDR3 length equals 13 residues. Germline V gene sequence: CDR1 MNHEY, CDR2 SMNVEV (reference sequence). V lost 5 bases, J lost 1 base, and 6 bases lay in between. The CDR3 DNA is TGTGCCAGCAGTGGGAGAAGCAATCAGCCCCAGCATTTT. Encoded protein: CASSGRSNQPQHF.

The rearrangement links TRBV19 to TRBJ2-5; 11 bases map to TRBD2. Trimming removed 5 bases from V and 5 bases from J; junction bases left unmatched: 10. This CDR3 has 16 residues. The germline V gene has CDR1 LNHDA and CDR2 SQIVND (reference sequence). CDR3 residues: CASSSSLLAGDETQYF. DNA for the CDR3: TGTGCCAGTAGTTCCTCGCTACTAGCGGGGGATGAGACCCAGTACTTC. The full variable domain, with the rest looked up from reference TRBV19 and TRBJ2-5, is DGGITQSPKYLFRKEGQNVTLSCEQNLNHDAMYWYRQDPGQGLRLIYYSQIVNDFQKGDIAEGYSVSREKKESFPLTVTSAQKNPTAFYLCASSSSLLAGDETQYFGPGTRLLVL.

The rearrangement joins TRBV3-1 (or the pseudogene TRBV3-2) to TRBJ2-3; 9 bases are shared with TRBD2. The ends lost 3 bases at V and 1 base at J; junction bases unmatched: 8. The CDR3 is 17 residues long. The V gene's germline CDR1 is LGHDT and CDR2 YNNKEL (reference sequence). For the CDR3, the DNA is TGTGCCAGCAGCCATCAAGCGGGGGGCCCGGGCACAGATACGCAGTATTTT. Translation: CASSHQAGGPGTDTQYF.

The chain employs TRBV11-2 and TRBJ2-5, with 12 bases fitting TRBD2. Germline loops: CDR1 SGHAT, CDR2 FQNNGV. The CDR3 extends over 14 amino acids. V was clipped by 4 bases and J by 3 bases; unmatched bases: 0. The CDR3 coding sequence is TGTGCCAGCAGCTGGACTAGCGGGAAAGAGACCCAGTACTTC. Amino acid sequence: CASSWTSGKETQYF.

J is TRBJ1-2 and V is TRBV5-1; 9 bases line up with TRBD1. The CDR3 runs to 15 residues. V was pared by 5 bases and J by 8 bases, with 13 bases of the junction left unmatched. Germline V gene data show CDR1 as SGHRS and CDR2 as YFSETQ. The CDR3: CASSPEYGQGLGYTF. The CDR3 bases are TGCGCCAGCAGTCCTGAATACGGACAGGGGTTAGGCTACACCTTC.

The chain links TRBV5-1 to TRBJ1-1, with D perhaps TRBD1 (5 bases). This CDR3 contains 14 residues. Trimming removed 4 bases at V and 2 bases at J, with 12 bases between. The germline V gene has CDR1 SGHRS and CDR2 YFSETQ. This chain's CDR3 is CASSTGDLNTEAFF. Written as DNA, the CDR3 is TGCGCCAGCAGCACAGGAGACCTTAACACTGAAGCTTTCTTT.

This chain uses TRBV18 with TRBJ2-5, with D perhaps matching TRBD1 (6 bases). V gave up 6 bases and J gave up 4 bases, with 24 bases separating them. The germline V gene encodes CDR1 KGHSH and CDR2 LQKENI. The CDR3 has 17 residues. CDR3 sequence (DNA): TGTGCCAGCTCTACCAGTCCAGGGGCCTTCTCAGGAGAGACCCAGTACTTC. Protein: CASSTSPGAFSGETQYF.

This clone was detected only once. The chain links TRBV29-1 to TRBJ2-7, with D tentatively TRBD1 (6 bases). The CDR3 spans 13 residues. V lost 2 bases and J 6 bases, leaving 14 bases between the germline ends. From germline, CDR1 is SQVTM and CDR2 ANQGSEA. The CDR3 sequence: CSVERPGVREQYF. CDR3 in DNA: TGCAGCGTTGAAAGGCCAGGGGTTCGCGAGCAGTACTTC.

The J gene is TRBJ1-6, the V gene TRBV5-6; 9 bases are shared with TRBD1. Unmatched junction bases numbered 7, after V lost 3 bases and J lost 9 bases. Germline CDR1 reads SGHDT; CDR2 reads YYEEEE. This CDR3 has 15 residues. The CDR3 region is CASSWGTGSASPLHF. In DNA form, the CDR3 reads TGTGCCAGCAGCTGGGGGACAGGGTCGGCTTCACCCCTCCACTTT.

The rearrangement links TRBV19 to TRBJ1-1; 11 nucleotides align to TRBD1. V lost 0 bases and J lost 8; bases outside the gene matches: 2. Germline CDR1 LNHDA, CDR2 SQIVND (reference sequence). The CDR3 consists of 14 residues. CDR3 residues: CASSIDGTGGEAFF. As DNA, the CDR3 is TGTGCCAGTAGTATAGACGGGACAGGGGGGGAAGCTTTCTTT.

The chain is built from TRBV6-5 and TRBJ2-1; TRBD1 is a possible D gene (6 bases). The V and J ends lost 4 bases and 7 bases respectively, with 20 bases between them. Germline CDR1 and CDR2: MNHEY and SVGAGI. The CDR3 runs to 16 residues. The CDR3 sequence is CASSSPSSERGNEQFF. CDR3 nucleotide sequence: TGTGCCAGCAGTTCCCCGAGTAGCGAGAGGGGGAATGAGCAGTTCTTC.

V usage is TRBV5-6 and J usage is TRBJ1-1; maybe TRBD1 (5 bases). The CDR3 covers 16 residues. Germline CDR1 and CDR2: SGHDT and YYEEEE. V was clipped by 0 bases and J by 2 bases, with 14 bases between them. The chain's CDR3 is CASSLGGPRHNTEAFF. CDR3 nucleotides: TGTGCCAGCAGCTTGGGGGGCCCGAGACATAACACTGAAGCTTTCTTT. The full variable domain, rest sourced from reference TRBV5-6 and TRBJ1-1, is DAGVTQSPTHLIKTRGQQVTLRCSPKSGHDTVSWYQQALGQGPQFIFQYYEEEERQRGNFPDRFSGHQFPNYSSELNVNALLLGDSALYLCASSLGGPRHNTEAFFGQGTRLTVV.

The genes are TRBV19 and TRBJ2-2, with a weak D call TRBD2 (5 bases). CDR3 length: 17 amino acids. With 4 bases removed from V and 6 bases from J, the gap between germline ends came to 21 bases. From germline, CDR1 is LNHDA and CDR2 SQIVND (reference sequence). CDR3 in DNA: TGTGCCAGTAGTACCCCGCACGCCAGGCTAGCTGCCGGGGAGCTGTTTTTT. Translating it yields CASSTPHARLAAGELFF.

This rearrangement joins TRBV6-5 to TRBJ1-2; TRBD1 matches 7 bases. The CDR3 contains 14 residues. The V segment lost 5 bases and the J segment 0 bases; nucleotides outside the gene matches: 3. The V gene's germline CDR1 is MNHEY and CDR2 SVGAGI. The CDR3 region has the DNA TGTGCCAGCAGTCCGGGACAGACTAACTATGGCTACACCTTC. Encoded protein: CASSPGQTNYGYTF.

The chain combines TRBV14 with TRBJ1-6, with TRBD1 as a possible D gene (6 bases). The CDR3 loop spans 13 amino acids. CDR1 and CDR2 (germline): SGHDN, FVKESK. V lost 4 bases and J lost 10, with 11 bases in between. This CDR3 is CASSLTGQSPLHF. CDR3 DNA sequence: TGTGCCAGCAGCCTTACAGGGCAGTCACCCCTCCACTTT.

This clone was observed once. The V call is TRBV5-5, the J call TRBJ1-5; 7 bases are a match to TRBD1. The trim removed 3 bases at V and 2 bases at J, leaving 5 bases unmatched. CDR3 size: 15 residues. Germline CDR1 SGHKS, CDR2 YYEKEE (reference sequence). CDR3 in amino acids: CASSSFDRGNQPQHF. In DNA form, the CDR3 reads TGTGCCAGCAGCTCATTCGACAGGGGCAATCAGCCCCAGCATTTT.